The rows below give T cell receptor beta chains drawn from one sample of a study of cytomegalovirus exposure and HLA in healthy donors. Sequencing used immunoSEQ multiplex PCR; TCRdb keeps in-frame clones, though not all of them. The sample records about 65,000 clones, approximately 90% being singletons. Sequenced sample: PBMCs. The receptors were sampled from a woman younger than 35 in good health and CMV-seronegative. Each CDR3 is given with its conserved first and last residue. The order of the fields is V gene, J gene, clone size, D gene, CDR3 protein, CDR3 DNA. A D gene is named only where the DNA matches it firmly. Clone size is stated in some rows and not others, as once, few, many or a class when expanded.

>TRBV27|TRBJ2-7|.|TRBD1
CASSLSGRRDRGLSYEQYF
TGTGCCAGCAGTTTATCAGGAAGGCGGGACAGGGGCCTCTCCTACGAGCAGTACTTC
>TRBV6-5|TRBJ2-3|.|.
CASSYGIGGDTQYF
TGTGCCAGCAGTTACGGGATAGGGGGAGATACGCAGTATTTT
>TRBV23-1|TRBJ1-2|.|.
CASRNRIYGYTF
TGCGCCAGCAGGAACAGGATCTATGGCTACACCTTC
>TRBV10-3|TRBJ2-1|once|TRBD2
CAISGGGGSYNEQFF
TGTGCCATCAGTGGCGGGGGGGGGTCCTACAATGAGCAGTTCTTC
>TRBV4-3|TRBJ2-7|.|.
CASSQRDGYEQYF
TGCGCCAGCAGCCAACGTGACGGGTACGAGCAGTACTTC
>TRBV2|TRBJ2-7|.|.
CASSEEIGSYEQYF
TGTGCCAGCAGTGAAGAAATCGGGTCCTACGAGCAGTACTTC
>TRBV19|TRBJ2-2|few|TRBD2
CASSNLAGEPTGELFF
TGTGCCAGTAGCAATTTAGCGGGGGAACCAACCGGGGAGCTGTTTTTT
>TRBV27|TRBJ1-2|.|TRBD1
CASRQFGTDYGYTF
TGTGCCAGCAGGCAATTTGGGACAGACTATGGCTACACCTTC
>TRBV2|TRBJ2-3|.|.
CASSAIESIFRVGTDTQYF
TGTGCCAGCAGTGCGATAGAGAGTATCTTCCGAGTCGGCACAGATACGCAGTATTTT
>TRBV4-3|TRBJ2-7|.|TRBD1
CASSQGPGQGSDEQYF
TGCGCCAGCAGCCAAGGGCCCGGACAGGGGAGTGACGAGCAGTACTTC
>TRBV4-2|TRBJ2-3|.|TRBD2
CASSQVGTSGRGKGYF
TGTGCCAGCAGCCAAGTTGGGACTAGCGGGAGAGGGAAAGGATATTTT
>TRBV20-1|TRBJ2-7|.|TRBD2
CSASGGDEQYF
TGCAGTGCTAGCGGGGGGGACGAGCAGTACTTC
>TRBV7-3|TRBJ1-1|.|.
CASSPSGNTEAFF
TGTGCCAGCAGCCCATCGGGGAACACTGAAGCTTTCTTT
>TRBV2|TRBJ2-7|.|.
CAILGVNGEQYF
TGTGCCATACTAGGAGTCAACGGCGAGCAGTACTTC
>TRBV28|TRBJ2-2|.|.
CASSFVWTAITGELFF
TGTGCCAGCAGTTTTGTATGGACAGCTATCACCGGGGAGCTGTTTTTT
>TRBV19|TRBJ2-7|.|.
CASSPAGIPYEQYF
TGTGCCAGTAGCCCCGCCGGTATACCCTACGAGCAGTACTTC
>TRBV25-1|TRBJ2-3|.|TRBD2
CASSEGAGVTDTQYF
TGTGCCAGCAGTGAAGGAGCGGGAGTCACAGATACGCAGTATTTT
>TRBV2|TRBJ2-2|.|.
CASREETVGELFF
TGTGCCAGCAGGGAGGAGACGGTTGGGGAGCTGTTTTTT
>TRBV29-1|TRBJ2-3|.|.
CSVVVSGDTDTQYF
TGCAGCGTTGTCGTGTCGGGGGACACAGATACGCAGTATTTT
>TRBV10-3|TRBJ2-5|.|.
CAISESMAKQETQYF
TGTGCCATCAGTGAGTCGATGGCCAAACAAGAGACCCAGTACTTC
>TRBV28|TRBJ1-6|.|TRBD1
CASSLWAGTGGRKNNSPLHF
TGTGCCAGCAGTTTATGGGCGGGGACAGGGGGCCGAAAGAATAATTCACCCCTCCACTTT